A selection of T cell receptor beta chains follows, all from one sample in a study of early T cells in non-severe SARS-CoV-2 infection. TCRdb re-called the 5' RACE reads with MiXCR, one entry per CDR3 protein. The table shows nearly 55,000 distinct CDR3 sequences, with around 7.7% occurring only once. The source was whole blood, collected at baseline. These receptors all stem from an adult who was a healthcare worker with PCR-confirmed SARS-CoV-2 infection or an uninfected control (not recorded which). Each CDR3 is given with its conserved first and last residue. The order of the fields is D gene, clone size, V gene, J gene, CDR3 DNA, CDR3 protein. D genes are given only for firm matches. Only part of the rows carry a size: once, few, many, or a class if the clone is expanded.

D gene: TRBD1; clone size: many; V gene: TRBV7-9; J gene: TRBJ1-5; CDR3 DNA: TGTGCCAGCAGCCCGGGACAGGTCAATCAGCCCCAGCATTTT; CDR3 protein: CASSPGQVNQPQHF
D gene: NA; clone size: few; V gene: TRBV5-4; J gene: TRBJ2-3; CDR3 DNA: TGTGCCAGCAGCTTGAAGGCAGGGGCTGGTACAGATACGCAGTATTTT; CDR3 protein: CASSLKAGAGTDTQYF
D gene: NA; clone size: NA; V gene: TRBV9; J gene: TRBJ2-1; CDR3 DNA: TGTGCCAGCAGCCCTTGGGGGCAGCTCAATGAGCAGTTCTTC; CDR3 protein: CASSPWGQLNEQFF
D gene: NA; clone size: few; V gene: TRBV11-2; J gene: TRBJ2-1; CDR3 DNA: TGTGCCAGCAGCTTCAAACAGGGAGGGGGCTCCTACAATGAGCAGTTCTTC; CDR3 protein: CASSFKQGGGSYNEQFF
D gene: NA; clone size: few; V gene: TRBV12-5; J gene: TRBJ2-1; CDR3 DNA: TGTGCTAGTGGTTCCCTGACAGGAAATGAGCAGTTCTTC; CDR3 protein: CASGSLTGNEQFF
D gene: TRBD1; clone size: few; V gene: TRBV11-2; J gene: TRBJ2-5; CDR3 DNA: TGTGCCAGCAGCTCCCACAGGGGACAAGAGACCCAGTACTTC; CDR3 protein: CASSSHRGQETQYF
D gene: NA; clone size: NA; V gene: TRBV5-1; J gene: TRBJ2-3; CDR3 DNA: TGCGCCAGCAGCTATGACGCGGGAACGCGGTATTTT; CDR3 protein: CASSYDAGTRYF
D gene: TRBD2; clone size: many; V gene: TRBV19; J gene: TRBJ2-7; CDR3 DNA: TGTGCCAGTAGCGCGGGGGGTAGCGGACTCTACGAGCAGTACTTC; CDR3 protein: CASSAGGSGLYEQYF
D gene: TRBD1; clone size: NA; V gene: TRBV4-1; J gene: TRBJ2-1; CDR3 DNA: TGCGCCAGCAGCCAGCAATCCGAAGGGGGCAAGCAGTTCTTC; CDR3 protein: CASSQQSEGGKQFF
D gene: NA; clone size: NA; V gene: TRBV11-2; J gene: TRBJ1-1; CDR3 DNA: TGTGCCAGCAGCGGGTATGAAGCTTTCTTT; CDR3 protein: CASSGYEAFF
D gene: TRBD1; clone size: NA; V gene: TRBV7-3; J gene: TRBJ1-3; CDR3 DNA: TGTGCCAGCAGCCCAGGGGGGGCTGGAAACACCATATATTTT; CDR3 protein: CASSPGGAGNTIYF
D gene: NA; clone size: NA; V gene: TRBV24-1; J gene: TRBJ2-3; CDR3 DNA: TGTGCCACCATGGGTAGTTTTGGCCGGGGAGAAATCCTTTATACGCAGTATTTT; CDR3 protein: CATMGSFGRGEILYTQYF
D gene: TRBD1; clone size: few; V gene: TRBV18; J gene: TRBJ2-7; CDR3 DNA: TGTGCCAGCTCAGCCAGACAGGGGGCAGGCGAGCAGTACTTC; CDR3 protein: CASSARQGAGEQYF
D gene: TRBD1; clone size: few; V gene: TRBV6-5; J gene: TRBJ1-4; CDR3 DNA: TGTGCCAGCTCCGACAGGGGCCCAGAAAAACTGTTTTTT; CDR3 protein: CASSDRGPEKLFF
D gene: NA; clone size: few; V gene: TRBV12-3/TRBV12-4; J gene: TRBJ2-5; CDR3 DNA: TGTGCCAGCAGTTTTGTGGAAGAGACCCAGTACTTC; CDR3 protein: CASSFVEETQYF
D gene: TRBD2; clone size: few; V gene: TRBV27; J gene: TRBJ2-3; CDR3 DNA: TGTGCCAGCGCCCCGCTGCGGGAGAACACAGATACGCAGTATTTT; CDR3 protein: CASAPLRENTDTQYF
D gene: NA; clone size: NA; V gene: TRBV7-9; J gene: TRBJ2-7; CDR3 DNA: TGTGCCAGCAGTCCCAGGGCGATTAGCGGCTACGAGCAGTACTTC; CDR3 protein: CASSPRAISGYEQYF
D gene: NA; clone size: NA; V gene: TRBV12-3/TRBV12-4; J gene: TRBJ2-5; CDR3 DNA: TGTGCCAGCAGTGAGACCCCAGAAGAGACCCAGTACTTC; CDR3 protein: CASSETPEETQYF
D gene: NA; clone size: few; V gene: TRBV7-6; J gene: TRBJ1-4; CDR3 DNA: TGTGCCAGCAGCCCCTCCGGGGACTCAACTAATGAAAAACTGTTTTTT; CDR3 protein: CASSPSGDSTNEKLFF
D gene: NA; clone size: few; V gene: TRBV11-3; J gene: TRBJ2-7; CDR3 DNA: TGTGCCAGCACCTACGAGCAGTACTTC; CDR3 protein: CASTYEQYF
D gene: NA; clone size: many; V gene: TRBV12-3/TRBV12-4; J gene: TRBJ1-5; CDR3 DNA: TGTGCCAGCAGCACCCGGGACGGCCTGAATCAGCCCCAGCATTTT; CDR3 protein: CASSTRDGLNQPQHF
D gene: NA; clone size: NA; V gene: TRBV11-2; J gene: TRBJ1-2; CDR3 DNA: TGTGACAGCAGCTTAGCACAGCCGCACTATGGCTACACCTTC; CDR3 protein: CDSSLAQPHYGYTF
D gene: TRBD2; clone size: many; V gene: TRBV27; J gene: TRBJ2-1; CDR3 DNA: TGTGCCAGCAGTTTAATAGCGGGAGAAAACAATGAGCAGTTCTTC; CDR3 protein: CASSLIAGENNEQFF
D gene: TRBD2; clone size: NA; V gene: TRBV6-5; J gene: TRBJ2-3; CDR3 DNA: TGTGCCAGCAGCAGACTAGCGGGGGGCACAGATACGCAGTATTTT; CDR3 protein: CASSRLAGGTDTQYF
D gene: NA; clone size: many; V gene: TRBV4-1; J gene: TRBJ2-1; CDR3 DNA: TGCGCCAGCAGCCAAGAGTCCCCGTTTCGCCGCAATGAGCAGTTCTTC; CDR3 protein: CASSQESPFRRNEQFF
D gene: TRBD1; clone size: many; V gene: TRBV27; J gene: TRBJ1-5; CDR3 DNA: TGTGCCAGCAGTTTTGGGACAGGTAGCAATCAGCCCCAGCATTTT; CDR3 protein: CASSFGTGSNQPQHF
D gene: TRBD1; clone size: many; V gene: TRBV7-2; J gene: TRBJ2-3; CDR3 DNA: TGTGCCAGCAGCTTAGTTGGCAGGGGGCATGGGGATACGCAGTATTTT; CDR3 protein: CASSLVGRGHGDTQYF
D gene: NA; clone size: few; V gene: TRBV29-1; J gene: TRBJ1-1; CDR3 DNA: TGCAGCGTTGCGGGGTTGAACACTGAAGCTTTCTTT; CDR3 protein: CSVAGLNTEAFF
D gene: TRBD2; clone size: few; V gene: TRBV12-3/TRBV12-4; J gene: TRBJ2-2; CDR3 DNA: TGTGCCAGCAGTTCCACGGGAGGTACCGGGGAGCTGTTTTTT; CDR3 protein: CASSSTGGTGELFF
D gene: TRBD1; clone size: few; V gene: TRBV18; J gene: TRBJ2-3; CDR3 DNA: TGTGCCAGCTCACCAACAGGGGGATTCACAGATACGCAGTATTTT; CDR3 protein: CASSPTGGFTDTQYF
D gene: NA; clone size: few; V gene: TRBV7-2; J gene: TRBJ1-3; CDR3 DNA: TGTGCCAGCAGCTTAGCCCCGTTGAGCTCTGGAAACACCATATATTTT; CDR3 protein: CASSLAPLSSGNTIYF
D gene: NA; clone size: NA; V gene: TRBV7-3; J gene: TRBJ2-1; CDR3 DNA: TGTGCCAGCAGCCCACAATGGGGGGATGAGCAGTTCTTC; CDR3 protein: CASSPQWGDEQFF
D gene: TRBD1; clone size: many; V gene: TRBV29-1; J gene: TRBJ1-1; CDR3 DNA: TGCAGCGGCTTGACAGGGTTTGGCTCGAAAGCTTTCTTT; CDR3 protein: CSGLTGFGSKAFF
D gene: NA; clone size: few; V gene: TRBV5-4; J gene: TRBJ2-3; CDR3 DNA: TGTGCCAGCAGCTTGGCGGGAGCCCCAGATACGCAGTATTTT; CDR3 protein: CASSLAGAPDTQYF
D gene: TRBD2; clone size: many; V gene: TRBV7-6; J gene: TRBJ2-3; CDR3 DNA: TGTGCCAGCAGCCCCCGTCGGGCGTTAGCGGGAGAGGCAGATACGCAGTATTTT; CDR3 protein: CASSPRRALAGEADTQYF
D gene: TRBD1; clone size: few; V gene: TRBV6-2/TRBV6-3; J gene: TRBJ2-5; CDR3 DNA: TGTGCCAGCAGTTACCCAGGACAGGGGCCCGTCCAAGAGACCCAGTACTTC; CDR3 protein: CASSYPGQGPVQETQYF
D gene: NA; clone size: many; V gene: TRBV21-1; J gene: TRBJ2-3; CDR3 DNA: TGTGCCAGCAGCTCCAGACAGGGAGCGGCAGATACGCAGTATTTT; CDR3 protein: CASSSRQGAADTQYF
D gene: TRBD1; clone size: NA; V gene: TRBV6-5; J gene: TRBJ1-1; CDR3 DNA: TGTGCCAGCGGGACAGGGGCGACTGAAGCCTTCTTT; CDR3 protein: CASGTGATEAFF
D gene: TRBD1; clone size: NA; V gene: TRBV20-1; J gene: TRBJ1-1; CDR3 DNA: TGCAGTGCTAGAGATGTGGGGGACAGGGTTGACCCTGAAGCTTTCTTT; CDR3 protein: CSARDVGDRVDPEAFF
D gene: NA; clone size: NA; V gene: TRBV7-2; J gene: TRBJ2-1; CDR3 DNA: TGTGCCAGCAGCTTACAGATCAATGAGCAGTTCTTC; CDR3 protein: CASSLQINEQFF
D gene: NA; clone size: few; V gene: TRBV30; J gene: TRBJ1-5; CDR3 DNA: TGTGCCTGGAGTGGGACGGTTGGCGATCAGCCCCAGCATTTT; CDR3 protein: CAWSGTVGDQPQHF
D gene: NA; clone size: NA; V gene: TRBV4-1; J gene: TRBJ1-5; CDR3 DNA: TGCGCCAGCAGCTTCGAACGGGGCAATCAGCCCCAGCATTTT; CDR3 protein: CASSFERGNQPQHF
D gene: TRBD2; clone size: few; V gene: TRBV30; J gene: TRBJ2-1; CDR3 DNA: TGTGCCTGGAGTGACCCCCATAGCGGGAGGTTCCATGAGCAGTTCTTC; CDR3 protein: CAWSDPHSGRFHEQFF
D gene: TRBD2; clone size: many; V gene: TRBV25-1; J gene: TRBJ2-1; CDR3 DNA: TGTGCCAGCAGTGTAGCCGGGACTAGCGGGGCCAGCTCCTACAATGAGCAGTTCTTC; CDR3 protein: CASSVAGTSGASSYNEQFF
D gene: NA; clone size: NA; V gene: TRBV9; J gene: TRBJ2-7; CDR3 DNA: TGTGCCAGCAGCGTAGGTCTACAGTCCACCTACGAGCAGTACTTC; CDR3 protein: CASSVGLQSTYEQYF
D gene: NA; clone size: many; V gene: TRBV5-1; J gene: TRBJ2-7; CDR3 DNA: TGCGCCAGCAGCCCATGGACAGCCACCTACGAGCAGTACTTC; CDR3 protein: CASSPWTATYEQYF
D gene: NA; clone size: NA; V gene: TRBV20-1; J gene: TRBJ2-2; CDR3 DNA: TGCAGTGCTAGAACCCCGGGGGGCCAATACACCGGGGAGCTGTTTTTT; CDR3 protein: CSARTPGGQYTGELFF
D gene: TRBD1; clone size: many; V gene: TRBV6-6; J gene: TRBJ1-5; CDR3 DNA: TGTGCCAGCAGGACTGGGACAGAGACTAATCAGCCCCAGCATTTT; CDR3 protein: CASRTGTETNQPQHF
D gene: NA; clone size: NA; V gene: TRBV6-6; J gene: TRBJ2-7; CDR3 DNA: TGTGCCAGCAGCATCGGACCTCGCTTGTCATCCGAGCAGTACTTC; CDR3 protein: CASSIGPRLSSEQYF
D gene: TRBD2; clone size: many; V gene: TRBV20-1; J gene: TRBJ2-7; CDR3 DNA: TGCAGTGCACAACCGGGACTAATCGACGAGCAGTACTTC; CDR3 protein: CSAQPGLIDEQYF
D gene: NA; clone size: few; V gene: TRBV9; J gene: TRBJ2-7; CDR3 DNA: TGTGCCAGCAGCGTTCAAGGTGGGGCGGGGTACGAGCAGTACTTC; CDR3 protein: CASSVQGGAGYEQYF
D gene: NA; clone size: NA; V gene: TRBV20-1; J gene: TRBJ2-7; CDR3 DNA: TGCAGTGCTAGCTCTTCTGGCGAGCAGTACTTC; CDR3 protein: CSASSSGEQYF
D gene: NA; clone size: few; V gene: TRBV12-3/TRBV12-4; J gene: TRBJ2-7; CDR3 DNA: TGTGCCAGCAGTGACAATATCCCCTCCTCCGAGCAGTACTTC; CDR3 protein: CASSDNIPSSEQYF